These T cell receptor beta chains were read from a single sample in a study of blood T cells in healthy people across ages. MiXCR was run by TCRdb on the 5' RACE reads, yielding one entry per CDR3 protein. The sample has some 920,000 distinct CDR3 sequences, roughly half seen once. The specimen sequenced was blood. These receptors were obtained from a woman aged 60-75 years in good health. CDR3s include the opening cysteine and the closing phenylalanine or tryptophan. A D gene is named only where the DNA matches it firmly. Expanded clones are given a class, and other clones once, few, many or no size at all.

V: TRBV4-3; length: 15; size: .; D: TRBD1; J: TRBJ2-7; CDR3: CASSQAGTGLYEQYF; DNA: TGCGCCAGCAGCCAAGCCGGGACAGGGCTCTACGAGCAGTACTTC
V: TRBV7-9; length: 20; size: once; D: TRBD1; J: TRBJ2-6; CDR3: CASSLRLGQGQSSGANVLTF; DNA: TGTGCCAGCAGCTTGCGGTTGGGACAGGGGCAAAGCTCTGGGGCCAACGTCCTGACTTTC
V: TRBV7-2; length: 14; size: few; D: .; J: TRBJ1-2; CDR3: CASTTELFNYGYTF; DNA: TGTGCCAGCACCACTGAGCTCTTTAACTATGGCTACACCTTC
V: TRBV20-1; length: 15; size: .; D: .; J: TRBJ2-7; CDR3: CSAPSGIDTGYEQYF; DNA: TGCAGTGCTCCATCCGGCATAGATACGGGGTACGAGCAGTACTTC
V: TRBV25-1; length: 14; size: .; D: TRBD2; J: TRBJ2-1; CDR3: CASSEPRGRGKQFF; DNA: TGTGCCAGCAGTGAACCTCGCGGGAGGGGAAAGCAGTTCTTC
V: TRBV7-2; length: 16; size: .; D: TRBD2; J: TRBJ2-3; CDR3: CASSLAAGGRGDTQYF; DNA: TGTGCCAGCAGCTTAGCGGCGGGAGGAAGGGGAGATACGCAGTATTTT
V: TRBV4-2; length: 14; size: .; D: TRBD1; J: TRBJ1-5; CDR3: CASSPRDRGRPQHF; DNA: TGTGCCAGCAGCCCCCGGGACAGGGGTCGGCCCCAGCATTTT
V: TRBV27; length: 14; size: few; D: TRBD1; J: TRBJ2-7; CDR3: CASGTRDRNYEQYF; DNA: TGTGCCAGCGGAACCCGGGACAGGAACTACGAGCAGTACTTC
V: TRBV6-6; length: 14; size: .; D: TRBD2; J: TRBJ2-7; CDR3: CASSGGSGTYEQYF; DNA: TGTGCCAGCAGTGGGGGTAGCGGGACCTACGAGCAGTACTTC
V: TRBV6-2/TRBV6-3; length: 13; size: .; D: TRBD2; J: TRBJ2-7; CDR3: CASGSGGFYEQYF; DNA: TGTGCCAGCGGGTCGGGAGGCTTCTACGAGCAGTACTTC
V: TRBV28; length: 11; size: .; D: .; J: TRBJ1-2; CDR3: CASSSIGGYTF; DNA: TGTGCCAGCAGTTCGATAGGGGGCTACACCTTC
V: TRBV6-1; length: 14; size: .; D: TRBD2; J: TRBJ2-7; CDR3: CASSFGTLGGEQYF; DNA: TGTGCCAGCAGTTTCGGGACCCTGGGAGGGGAGCAGTACTTC
V: TRBV29-1; length: 12; size: .; D: .; J: TRBJ2-1; CDR3: CSVGSHTHEQFF; DNA: TGCAGCGTAGGTAGCCACACCCATGAGCAGTTCTTC
V: TRBV5-1; length: 14; size: .; D: .; J: TRBJ2-2; CDR3: CASSLGTQTGELFF; DNA: TGCGCCAGCAGCCTCGGGACACAGACCGGGGAGCTGTTTTTT
V: TRBV2; length: 14; size: few; D: TRBD1; J: TRBJ2-5; CDR3: CASSDVRGRLTQYF; DNA: TGTGCCAGCAGTGATGTCAGGGGGCGGTTGACCCAGTACTTC
V: TRBV12-3/TRBV12-4; length: 15; size: .; D: TRBD2; J: TRBJ2-5; CDR3: CTSSSLAGGVETQYF; DNA: TGTACCAGCAGCAGCTTAGCGGGAGGGGTAGAGACCCAGTACTTC
V: TRBV4-1; length: 15; size: .; D: TRBD1; J: TRBJ2-5; CDR3: CASSQVDRGREAQYF; DNA: TGCGCCAGCAGCCAAGTAGACAGGGGGCGAGAGGCCCAGTACTTC
V: TRBV27; length: 16; size: .; D: TRBD1; J: TRBJ2-6; CDR3: CASGRTGSLGANALTF; DNA: TGTGCCAGCGGTCGGACAGGTTCTCTAGGGGCCAACGCCCTGACTTTC
V: TRBV27; length: 14; size: many; D: TRBD2; J: TRBJ2-3; CDR3: CASIASGRPDTQYF; DNA: TGTGCCAGCATTGCTAGCGGGAGGCCAGATACGCAGTATTTT
V: TRBV29-1; length: 11; size: few; D: TRBD1; J: TRBJ1-2; CDR3: CSAAGQGLYTF; DNA: TGCAGCGCAGCGGGACAGGGACTCTACACCTTC
V: TRBV4-3; length: 17; size: few; D: .; J: TRBJ1-4; CDR3: CASSQDPPGLGGEKLFF; DNA: TGCGCCAGCAGCCAAGATCCCCCCGGCCTGGGAGGTGAAAAACTGTTTTTT
V: TRBV15; length: 17; size: .; D: .; J: TRBJ2-7; CDR3: CATSRDPQAPSSYEQYF; DNA: TGTGCCACCAGCAGAGATCCCCAAGCACCGAGCTCCTACGAGCAGTACTTC
V: TRBV4-2; length: 17; size: .; D: .; J: TRBJ2-3; CDR3: CASSLTRSRQITDTQYF; DNA: TGTGCCAGCAGCCTTACTAGATCCAGACAGATTACGGATACGCAGTATTTT
V: TRBV28; length: 15; size: once; D: .; J: TRBJ1-3; CDR3: CASSSGTGSGNTIYF; DNA: TGTGCCAGCAGTTCCGGGACCGGCTCTGGAAACACCATATATTTT
V: TRBV6-2/TRBV6-3; length: 15; size: .; D: .; J: TRBJ2-7; CDR3: CASRAATFSGSEQYF; DNA: TGTGCCAGCCGGGCCGCAACCTTCAGCGGCAGCGAGCAGTACTTC
V: TRBV20-1; length: 15; size: few; D: .; J: TRBJ2-7; CDR3: CSASNPRGSVYEQYF; DNA: TGCAGTGCTAGTAACCCTAGGGGTAGCGTATACGAGCAGTACTTC
V: TRBV14; length: 18; size: .; D: .; J: TRBJ1-4; CDR3: CASSTLARADATNEKLFF; DNA: TGTGCCAGCAGCACCTTAGCCAGGGCTGATGCAACTAATGAAAAACTGTTTTTT
V: TRBV28; length: 18; size: .; D: TRBD2; J: TRBJ2-1; CDR3: CASSFWASGRGTYNEQFF; DNA: TGTGCCAGCAGTTTCTGGGCTAGCGGGAGGGGCACCTACAATGAGCAGTTCTTC
V: TRBV5-1; length: 14; size: .; D: .; J: TRBJ2-4; CDR3: CASTSSLAKNIQYF; DNA: TGCGCCAGCACAAGTAGTCTGGCCAAAAACATTCAGTACTTC
V: TRBV28; length: 15; size: few; D: .; J: TRBJ2-1; CDR3: CASSPVWAGHNEQFF; DNA: TGTGCCAGCAGTCCAGTTTGGGCAGGACACAATGAGCAGTTCTTC
V: TRBV28; length: 13; size: many; D: .; J: TRBJ2-7; CDR3: CASSLASPYEQYF; DNA: TGTGCCAGCAGTTTAGCGTCCCCCTACGAGCAGTACTTC
V: TRBV28; length: 18; size: .; D: TRBD2; J: TRBJ2-7; CDR3: CASRPRASGSQRSYEQYF; DNA: TGTGCCAGCAGACCAAGGGCTAGCGGGAGTCAGAGGTCCTACGAGCAGTACTTC
V: TRBV7-9; length: 14; size: few; D: TRBD2; J: TRBJ2-3; CDR3: CASSVLAGADTQYF; DNA: TGTGCCAGCAGCGTACTAGCGGGAGCAGATACGCAGTATTTT
V: TRBV2; length: 14; size: once; D: .; J: TRBJ2-3; CDR3: CVSSVRTGPDTQYF; DNA: TGTGTCAGCAGTGTCCGGACCGGCCCAGATACGCAGTATTTT
V: TRBV20-1; length: 14; size: few; D: .; J: TRBJ2-5; CDR3: CSARPTRGTETQYF; DNA: TGCAGTGCTAGACCGACTAGAGGGACAGAGACCCAGTACTTC
V: TRBV10-3; length: 15; size: few; D: TRBD2; J: TRBJ2-3; CDR3: CAISPSGSRGDTQYF; DNA: TGTGCCATCAGCCCTAGCGGGAGTAGGGGAGATACGCAGTATTTT